This TCR beta chain is from a study of blood T cells in healthy people across ages. Study findings and constraints: Unsorted PBMCs blocked a conclusive comparison of naive and antigen-experienced cells. It was not known whether donors were CMV positive (a possible confounder of expanded clonotype changes).

The CDR3 consists of 14 residues. Germline V lookup: CDR1 DFQATT, CDR2 SNEGSKA (reference sequence). With V trimmed by 1 base and J by 3 bases, 2 bases remained unmatched. On this clonotype: Its antigen is not identified.

A second 7 to 11 cycle PCR used barcoded and J-beta primers. Through a template-switch adaptor with 12 random nucleotides, each cDNA molecule received a tag. TCRdb recomputed calls from the 5' RACE reads with MiXCR, one row per CDR3 protein. The profile shows 500,000 to 700,000 distinct CDR3 sequences, under 30% of them singletons. Extraction yielded at least 5 micrograms of total RNA per sample. This receptor was obtained from a woman aged 80 or older in good health. The rearrangement uses TRBV20-1 and TRBJ2-3; 9 nucleotides match TRBD1. Sequencing used blood. The CDR3 DNA follows: TGCAGTGCTAGAGGGACAGGGGTTACAGATACGCAGTATTTT. Amino acid sequence: CSARGTGVTDTQYF.